Listed below are T cell receptor beta chains from one sample, sequenced in a study of beta chain features in type 1 diabetes. Libraries were prepared by immunoSEQ multiplex PCR; TCRdb keeps only in-frame clonotypes and omits some of them. The sample records 350,000 to 450,000 clones, about 15% being singletons. Sequenced sample: naive CD4+ T cells from blood. The receptors originated from a woman in her late teens or twenties in good health. The CDR3 runs from the conserved cysteine through the conserved F or W.

v_gene	j_gene	CDR3aa
TRBV6-5	TRBJ1-2	CASSSTHTNYGYTF
TRBV30	TRBJ2-7	CACEGSSYEQYF
TRBV29-1	TRBJ2-3	CSVVNSYTDTQYF
TRBV2	TRBJ2-4	CASLGHIAKNIQYF
TRBV28	TRBJ2-5	CASSFTDRGSQETQYF
TRBV29-1	TRBJ2-7	CSVSDRERYGEQYF
TRBV5-1	TRBJ2-7	CASGWGTGGYEQYF
TRBV30	TRBJ2-3	CARARQGRNTQYF
TRBV5-1	TRBJ1-2	CASTPPGSDGYTF
TRBV7-2	TRBJ1-3	CASSLQASSGNTIYF
TRBV4-3	TRBJ2-3	CASSQEASGRQRIDTQYF
TRBV4-2	TRBJ2-7	CASSQGVGGSRGYEQYF
TRBV18	TRBJ2-7	CASSPAGIGAYEQYF
TRBV28	TRBJ2-1	CASSPAGTTYNEQFF
TRBV19	TRBJ2-6	CASSDRAGANVLTF
TRBV7-2	TRBJ2-3	CASSGQATLGTDTQYF
TRBV28	TRBJ1-5	CASSPRRQGSQPQHF
TRBV18	TRBJ2-5	CASSPNYQETQYF
TRBV5-4	TRBJ2-1	CASSLTKLAGVHNEQFF
TRBV9	TRBJ2-1	CASSGSQVRSSYNEQFF
TRBV6-1	TRBJ2-7	CAVGTSGVYEQYF
TRBV4-2	TRBJ1-4	CASSQTGASNEKLFF
TRBV11-1	TRBJ2-6	CASSFPRGANVLTF
TRBV30	TRBJ2-7	CAWKRQGGYEQYF
TRBV5-8	TRBJ2-5	CASSLSGVAAQETQYF